Given below is one T cell receptor beta chain in context. The data were taken from a study of blood T cell repertoires in COVID-19. Participants spanned ages about 18 to 90 years and resided in over 20 US areas. Donors in Cohort 3 who had recovered were those with two negative PCRs, healthcare professional clearance, or resolution of their symptoms. TCRdb's table, derived via immunoSEQ multiplex PCR, lists solely in-frame clones and lacks some. Of 150,000 to 180,000 clones in the sample, about 88% were seen once. Sequenced: PBMCs or T cells enriched from blood (not recorded which). The clonotype originates from a man between 50 and 59 years old who had recovered from COVID-19.

The CDR3 loop is CAWKAGGGKSSGNTIYF. The CDR3 DNA is TGTGCCTGGAAGGCAGGGGGTGGAAAGAGCTCTGGAAACACCATATATTTT. The chain joins TRBV30 to TRBJ1-3, with 7 bases identical to TRBD1. The ends lost 4 bases at V and 0 bases at J; junction bases unmatched: 12. Germline CDR1 GTSNPN, CDR2 SVGIG (reference sequence). This CDR3 comprises 17 residues.